These 16 T cell receptor beta chains were sequenced from one sample in a study of blood T cells in healthy people across ages (dated by TCRdb to between 2014 and 2016). Library prep was done by 5' RACE. Sequencing used an Illumina HiSeq 2500. A second PCR of roughly 6 to 11 cycles was run with a J-beta primer mix and a sample-barcoded 5' primer. TCRdb reran the public reads through fastp at Q25 and MiXCR, keeping productive beta chains. Identical CDR3 proteins give one entry, which carries the most common genes and DNA. The sample yields 500,000 to 550,000 distinct CDR3 sequences; less than 25% were counted once. The top ten constitute approximately 8.7% of the sample. These data also featured in a second study, about T cells of mothers and their children.

The sequenced sample consisted of blood. These receptors were taken from a boy between 10 and 17 years old in good health.

This clonotype was observed a handful of times. This sequence joins TRBV28 and TRBJ2-7, with a tentative D call TRBD2 (5 bases). Germline V CDR1 and CDR2: MDHEN, SYDVKM. The CDR3 has 13 residues. The V end was cut by 8 bases, the J end by 2 bases, with 13 bases between. The CDR3 protein is CASSSGPPYEQYF. The CDR3 nucleotides are TGTGCCAGCTCAAGCGGCCCCCCCTACGAGCAGTACTTC.

The rearrangement links TRBV7-9 to TRBJ2-1; maybe TRBD2 (6 bases). The CDR3 loop spans 15 amino acids. The V gene lost 1 base and the J gene lost 5 bases, with 12 bases spanning the gap. The germline V gene has CDR1 SEHNR and CDR2 FQNEAQ (reference sequence). CDR3 sequence reads: CASSLDFRGNNEQFF. The CDR3 DNA sequence: TGTGCCAGCAGCTTAGACTTTCGCGGGAACAATGAGCAGTTCTTC.

This clonotype was detected only a few times. V is TRBV9 and J is TRBJ2-5, with 8 bases fitting TRBD2. The J call may not be correct, given that the DNA end is closer to TRBJ2-7. The germline CDR1 and CDR2 sequences are SGDLS and YYNGEE. The CDR3 has 17 residues. The CDR3 DNA sequence: TGTGCCAGCAGCGGATTCTCCGGGGGGGAATCAGGCTACGAGCAGTACTTC. This translates into CASSGFSGGESGYEQYF.

This clonotype appeared a few times. V is TRBV4-3 and J is TRBJ2-2; no clear D. The CDR3 runs 12 residues. Looked up from germline, CDR1 is LGHNA and CDR2 is YSLEER. Trimming pared 5 bases from V and 7 bases from J, leaving 8 bases between. CDR3 in amino acids: CASSYTIGELFF. The CDR3, as DNA: TGCGCCAGCAGCTACACTATCGGGGAGCTGTTTTTT.

V is TRBV13 and J is TRBJ2-5, with D possibly matching TRBD2 (6 bases). CDR3 size: 15 residues. Germline CDR1 is PRHDT and CDR2 is FYEKMQ (reference sequence). V was shortened by 8 bases and J by 4 bases, with 20 bases between the two germline ends. This CDR3 is CASASASGAGETQYF. The CDR3 DNA is TGTGCCAGCGCGTCCGCCTCGGGAGCGGGAGAGACCCAGTACTTC.

This clonotype showed up just a few times. J is TRBJ2-1 and V is TRBV3-1; 10 positions agree with TRBD1. This CDR3 has 17 residues. Trimming at V came to 0 bases and at J to 6 bases, leaving 8 bases not matched to a gene. From germline, CDR1 is LGHDT and CDR2 YNNKEL (reference sequence). CDR3 sequence reads: CASSQELWDRGSNEQFF. In nucleotides, the CDR3 is TGTGCCAGCAGCCAAGAGCTTTGGGACAGGGGAAGCAATGAGCAGTTCTTC.

The chain uses TRBV29-1 and TRBJ1-2, with 8 bases matching TRBD1. The germline gives CDR1 SQVTM, CDR2 ANQGSEA. V lost 0 bases, J lost 2 bases, and 2 bases stayed unmatched. CDR3 length: 14 amino acids. In DNA, the CDR3 is TGCAGCGTTGAAGATTGGACAGGGAACTATGGCTACACCTTC. Encoded protein: CSVEDWTGNYGYTF.

The chain couples TRBV6-2 or TRBV6-3 to TRBJ2-3; D unresolved. The CDR3 contains 12 residues. Germline V gene lookup returns CDR1 MNHEY and CDR2 SVGEGT. V lost 6 bases and J 2 bases, leaving 6 bases between the germline ends. For the CDR3, the DNA is TGTGCCAGCAGGGGGAACACAGATACGCAGTATTTT. It encodes CASRGNTDTQYF.

This clonotype was counted between two and nine times. The chain is built from TRBV6-2 or TRBV6-3 and TRBJ1-4, with a weak D call TRBD1 (6 bases). The CDR3 length is 14 residues. CDR1 is MNHEY and CDR2 is SVGEGT in the germline V gene. The ends were cut back, 6 bases at V and 6 bases at J, with 14 bases in the middle. CDR3 in DNA: TGTGCCAGCAGACCTCCGGACAGAGATGAAAAACTGTTTTTT. It yields the protein CASRPPDRDEKLFF.

This clonotype was seen ten or more times. The chain couples TRBV29-1 to TRBJ1-2; no firm D call. Germline values: CDR1 SQVTM, CDR2 ANQGSEA. CDR3 length: 13 residues. V lost 4 bases and J 2 bases, leaving 11 bases between the germline ends. The CDR3, as DNA: TGCAGCGTTGTGCCACCCGAGAACTATGGCTACACCTTC. It translates to CSVVPPENYGYTF.

Note on this clonotype: The junction departs from germline at one end; a sequencing error may be responsible. The chain uses TRBV7-2 and TRBJ2-7; no definite D call. The CDR3 contains 12 residues. Germline CDR1 is SGHTA and CDR2 is FQGNSA. In nucleotides, the CDR3 is TGTGCCATCAGCTTAGTCTCCGGCGAGCAGTACTTC. It yields the protein CAISLVSGEQYF.

This clonotype is a singleton in its sample. The chain carries TRBV7-9 and TRBJ2-1; 10 bases line up with TRBD1. Germline V lookup: CDR1 SEHNR, CDR2 FQNEAQ (reference sequence). V shed 5 bases and J 4 bases; nucleotides not matched to a gene: 5. The length of the CDR3 is 15 residues. The CDR3 sequence: CASSHGTGVYNEQFF. CDR3 DNA sequence: TGTGCCAGCAGCCACGGGACAGGGGTATACAATGAGCAGTTCTTC.

Points on this clonotype: One end of the junction varies from germline; a read error may be responsible. V and J are TRBV11-1 and TRBJ2-7; 13 bases are a match to TRBD2. From germline, CDR1 is SGHAT and CDR2 FQDESV (reference sequence). This CDR3 has 13 amino acids. The CDR3 sequence is CASSLVGLAGVFF. The CDR3 DNA sequence: TGTGCCAGCAGCTTAGTCGGACTAGCGGGAGTGTTCTTC.

This chain joins TRBV4-3 and TRBJ2-7; 12 nucleotides line up with TRBD2. Germline values: CDR1 LGHNA, CDR2 YSLEER. The ends lost 1 base at V and 1 base at J; junction bases unmatched: 8. The CDR3 extends over 18 amino acids. CDR3 in amino acids: CASSQGRTSGVGSYEQYF. The CDR3 coding sequence is TGCGCCAGCAGCCAAGGAAGGACTAGCGGGGTCGGTTCCTACGAGCAGTACTTC.

This clonotype was seen only a few times. The chain employs TRBV6-5 and TRBJ2-7, with TRBD1 as a possible D gene (5 bases). Trimming took 3 bases from V and 2 from J, leaving 14 bases between them. Germline lookup yields CDR1 MNHEY and CDR2 SVGAGI. The CDR3 spans 15 residues. The DNA of the CDR3 is TGTGCCAGCAGTTATCGAACAGGAAAACCCTACGAGCAGTACTTC. Translating gives CASSYRTGKPYEQYF.

The chain joins TRBV4-1 to TRBJ1-4; perhaps TRBD1 as D (5 bases). Germline-derived CDR1 and CDR2 are MGHRA and YSYEKL. This CDR3 comprises 16 residues. The ends were cut back, 4 bases at V and 2 bases at J, with 14 bases in the middle. CDR3: CASSPREGLTNEKLFF. DNA of the CDR3: TGCGCCAGCAGCCCTCGAGAGGGACTCACTAATGAAAAACTGTTTTTT.